The 28 T cell receptor beta chains below all came from one sample that was sequenced in a study of response to subunit inactivated influenza vaccine. TCRdb re-derived calls from the RT-PCR reads in MiXCR, one entry per CDR3 protein. The table includes around 580,000 distinct CDR3 sequences, 12% to 15% detected once. Source: PBMCs from blood, taken 11 to 12 days after vaccination. These receptors all come from a man between 50 and 59 years old who received an inactivated influenza vaccine.

This clonotype was counted only a few times. The gene calls are TRBV12-3 or TRBV12-4 and TRBJ1-1; D is ambiguous. Deletions cut 1 base from V and 4 bases from J, with 7 bases between. This CDR3 is 13 amino acids long. CDR3: CASSLGLSTEAFF. Here the CDR3 DNA reads TGTGCCAGCAGTTTAGGGCTCAGCACTGAAGCTTTCTTT.

The J gene is TRBJ2-3, the V gene TRBV29-1, with TRBD2 matching over 12 bases. J lost 4 bases, V lost 2 bases, and 10 bases had no gene match. The germline V gene encodes CDR1 SQVTM and CDR2 ANQGSEA. This CDR3 is 17 amino acids long. The CDR3 here is CSVEWASGRATADTQYF. The CDR3 DNA is TGCAGCGTTGAATGGGCTAGCGGGAGGGCCACCGCAGATACGCAGTATTTT.

In nucleotides, the CDR3 is TGTGCCTGCCGGGACGGGAACTACAATGAGCAGTTCTTC. Translation: CACRDGNYNEQFF. This chain connects TRBV30 to TRBJ2-1; TRBD1 or TRBD2 may be the D gene (5 bases each). Germline V gives CDR1 GTSNPN, CDR2 SVGIG (reference sequence). V shed 6 bases and J shed 3 bases, with 12 bases lying between them. The length of the CDR3 is 13 residues. The full variable domain, with the rest looked up from reference TRBV30 and TRBJ2-1, is SQTIHQWPATLVQPVGSPLSLECTVEGTSNPNLYWYRQAAGRGLQLLFYSVGIGQISSEVPQNLSASRPQDRQFILSSKKLLLSDSGFYLCACRDGNYNEQFFGPGTRLTVL.

This clonotype was recorded a few times. The chain is built from TRBV7-9 and TRBJ2-7; possibly TRBD1 for D (5 bases). From germline, CDR1 is SEHNR and CDR2 FQNEAQ (reference sequence). The CDR3 loop spans 16 amino acids. Trimming cost V 5 bases and J 4 bases, with 21 bases left between them. CDR3 region: CASSLFDSTRAYEQYF. In nucleotides, the CDR3 is TGTGCCAGCAGCCTCTTTGACAGTACCCGGGCGTACGAGCAGTACTTC.

This chain uses TRBV11-2 with TRBJ2-2; no clear D gene. With 0 bases removed from V and 3 bases from J, the gap between germline ends came to 14 bases. This CDR3 has 17 residues. Germline V gene lookup returns CDR1 SGHAT and CDR2 FQNNGV. CDR3: CASSLDAVGLDTGELFF. DNA of the CDR3: TGTGCCAGCAGCTTAGATGCGGTGGGGTTAGACACCGGGGAGCTGTTTTTT. Full variable domain (rest looked up from reference TRBV11-2 and TRBJ2-2): EAGVAQSPRYKIIEKRQSVAFWCNPISGHATLYWYQQILGQGPKLLIQFQNNGVVDDSQLPKDRFSAERLKGVDSTLKIQPAKLEDSAVYLCASSLDAVGLDTGELFFGEGSRLTVL.

This clonotype was seen a few times. The V gene is TRBV28, the J gene TRBJ2-1; TRBD2 matches at 8 bases. The CDR3 is 13 residues long. In germline, CDR1 is MDHEN, CDR2 SYDVKM. In nucleotides, the CDR3 is TGTGCTTCCTTCGGGAGGGCCCGCAATGAGCAGTTCTTC. Encoded protein: CASFGRARNEQFF. The entire variable domain, with the rest obtained from reference TRBV28 and TRBJ2-1, is as follows: DVKVTQSSRYLVKRTGEKVFLECVQDMDHENMFWYRQDPGLGLRLIYFSYDVKMKEKGDIPEGYSVSREKKERFSLILESASTNQTSMYLCASFGRARNEQFFGPGTRLTVL.

This clonotype was picked up a small number of times. This rearrangement joins TRBV28 to TRBJ2-5; tentatively, D is TRBD2 (7 bases). Per germline, CDR1 MDHEN and CDR2 SYDVKM. V lost 7 bases, J lost 5 bases, and 29 bases lay in between. CDR3 size: 18 residues. As DNA, the CDR3 is TGTGCCAGCATACCTTCACAAACACTAGCGAAAGGGGGGGAGACCCAGTACTTC. It encodes CASIPSQTLAKGGETQYF.

This clonotype turned up a few times. This rearrangement joins TRBV7-3 to TRBJ2-5; tentatively, D is TRBD1 (5 bases). The CDR3 spans 13 residues. With 9 bases removed from V and 4 bases from J, the gap between germline ends came to 15 bases. Looked up from germline, CDR1 is SGHTA and CDR2 is FQGTGA. The CDR3 bases are TGTGCCAGTTCAAAGGGGCTGGGAGAGACCCAGTACTTC. Translation: CASSKGLGETQYF.

Many counts were recorded for this clonotype. The chain employs TRBV20-1 and TRBJ2-1, with 10 positions matching TRBD2. Germline trimming cut 2 bases from V and 1 base from J; bases unmatched to any gene: 8. The CDR3 length is 17 residues. Germline values: CDR1 DFQATT, CDR2 SNEGSKA (reference sequence). This chain's CDR3 is CSARKLGSGGSYNEQFF. As DNA, the CDR3 is TGCAGTGCTAGAAAGCTTGGTAGCGGGGGGTCCTACAATGAGCAGTTCTTC.

The chain couples TRBV2 to TRBJ2-7, with unresolved D. V lost 2 bases, J lost 4 bases, and 3 bases lay in between. There are 11 residues in the CDR3. CDR1 and CDR2 from the germline V gene are SNHLY and FYNNEI. The CDR3 nucleotides read TGTGCCAGCAGTGAACCTTACGAGCAGTACTTC. As protein: CASSEPYEQYF.

This clonotype was seen many times. This rearrangement joins TRBV11-2 to TRBJ2-3, with 16 bases that match TRBD2. Per germline, CDR1 SGHAT and CDR2 FQNNGV. The CDR3 sequence is 18 residues long. After removal of 5 bases from V and 7 bases from J, the junction contained 12 bases not matched to a gene. The DNA for the CDR3 is TGTGCCAGCAGCGCGGGACTAGCGGGAGGGCCAGCCTGGTATACGCAGTATTTT. It translates to CASSAGLAGGPAWYTQYF.

This clonotype has ten or more counts. The chain carries TRBV11-2 and TRBJ2-1; a possible D gene is TRBD2 (6 bases). Trimming took off 3 bases at V and 6 bases at J, with 15 bases between the two ends. The CDR3 has 15 residues. CDR1 is SGHAT, CDR2 FQNNGV, per germline. The CDR3: CASSFRAGPTNEQFF. Written as DNA, the CDR3 is TGTGCCAGCAGCTTCAGGGCGGGACCTACCAATGAGCAGTTCTTC.

This chain uses TRBV7-2 with TRBJ1-5; the D is unclear. This CDR3 comprises 12 residues. Germline CDR1 is SGHTA and CDR2 is FQGNSA. V dropped 5 bases and J dropped 5 bases, with 7 bases sitting between them. CDR3 nucleotide sequence: TGTGCCAGCAGCCATGACTATCAGCCCCAGCATTTT. Protein product: CASSHDYQPQHF.

This clonotype was recorded a few times. The rearrangement links TRBV6-5 to TRBJ2-7; weak D call: TRBD2 (6 bases). The germline V gene has CDR1 MNHEY and CDR2 SVGAGI. The CDR3 is made up of 15 amino acids. The ends were cut back, 4 bases at V and 0 bases at J, with 13 bases in the middle. CDR3 nucleotide sequence: TGTGCCAGCAGTTTCTCCGGGACTTACTCCTACGAGCAGTACTTC. Its translation is CASSFSGTYSYEQYF.

This clonotype was found a few times. J is TRBJ2-7 and V is TRBV29-1; D is uncertain. With 1 base removed from V and 3 bases from J, the gap between germline ends came to 7 bases. Germline V gene sequence: CDR1 SQVTM, CDR2 ANQGSEA. The CDR3 is 12 amino acids. CDR3 region: CSVEGLGYEQYF. The CDR3 bases are TGCAGCGTTGAAGGGTTAGGCTACGAGCAGTACTTC.

This clonotype was counted ten times or more. The rearrangement joins TRBV5-1 to TRBJ1-1; D call uncertain. Trimming cost V 5 bases and J 0 bases, with 14 bases left between them. The CDR3 is made up of 15 amino acids. In germline, CDR1 is SGHRS, CDR2 YFSETQ. CDR3 protein: CASRDRRQMNTEAFF. The DNA for the CDR3 is TGCGCCAGCAGAGATCGTAGACAAATGAACACTGAAGCTTTCTTT.

This clonotype was recorded a few times. The chain combines TRBV10-3 with TRBJ2-1; TRBD2 matches 9 bases. The CDR3 extends over 14 amino acids. V trimming: 2 bases; J trimming: 7 bases; junction bases outside the gene matches: 3. From germline, CDR1 is ENHRY and CDR2 SYGVKD. CDR3 amino acids: CAISEHSGSNEQFF. In nucleotides, the CDR3 is TGTGCCATCAGTGAGCATAGCGGGAGTAATGAGCAGTTCTTC.

The CDR3 DNA follows: TGTGCCAGCAGTTTATCCGGAGGATCAGAGACCCAGTACTTC. It yields the protein CASSLSGGSETQYF. The chain uses TRBV12-3 or TRBV12-4 and TRBJ2-5; a weak D match, TRBD2 (5 bases). Trimming removed 2 bases at V and 4 bases at J, with 11 bases between. The CDR3 extends over 14 amino acids.

The V gene is TRBV12-3 or TRBV12-4, the J gene TRBJ2-5, with TRBD2 matching 8 bases. Trimming took 5 bases from V and 5 from J; bases not matched to a gene: 7. The CDR3 is made up of 14 amino acids. The CDR3 sequence: CASSRPGGIETQYF. Written as DNA, the CDR3 is TGTGCCAGCAGTCGCCCGGGGGGGATCGAGACCCAGTACTTC.

V is TRBV7-6 and J is TRBJ2-3; 7 bases map to TRBD2. The CDR3 loop spans 16 amino acids. V lost 2 bases and J lost 2; bases outside the gene matches: 7. In germline, CDR1 is SGHVS, CDR2 FNYEAQ. Written as DNA, the CDR3 is TGTGCCAGCAGCTTATGGGCTAGCGGAAACACAGATACGCAGTATTTT. Its translation is CASSLWASGNTDTQYF.

This clonotype was observed at least ten times. The chain joins TRBV7-9 to TRBJ2-1; D is perhaps TRBD1 or TRBD2 (5 bases each). The germline V gene has CDR1 SEHNR and CDR2 FQNEAQ (reference sequence). V lost 4 bases and J lost 0, with 10 bases in between. The CDR3 has 15 residues. CDR3 in amino acids: CASSSGRSSYNEQFF. The CDR3 DNA sequence: TGTGCCAGCAGCTCGGGACGGAGCTCCTACAATGAGCAGTTCTTC.

This clonotype was counted only a few times. The rearrangement joins TRBV5-5 to TRBJ2-2, with a tentative D call TRBD2 (6 bases). Per the germline V gene, CDR1 is SGHKS and CDR2 is YYEKEE (reference sequence). CDR3 size: 13 residues. The V and J ends lost 9 bases and 2 bases respectively, with 11 bases between them. CDR3: CATTGTNTGELFF. The CDR3 bases are TGTGCCACCACCGGGACTAACACCGGGGAGCTGTTTTTT. The full variable domain, rest sourced from reference TRBV5-5 and TRBJ2-2, is DAGVTQSPTHLIKTRGQQVTLRCSPISGHKSVSWYQQVLGQGPQFIFQYYEKEERGRGNFPDRFSARQFPNYSSELNVNALLLGDSALYLCATTGTNTGELFFGEGSRLTVL.

This clonotype was seen ten or more times. The J gene is TRBJ2-5, the V gene TRBV24-1, with D perhaps TRBD2 (5 bases). Germline CDR1 is KGHDR and CDR2 is SFDVKD. Trimming shortened V by 2 bases and J by 4 bases, and 13 bases separated the two germline ends. The CDR3 is 15 residues long. The CDR3 sequence: CATSDSGNLIETQYF. The CDR3 coding sequence is TGTGCCACCAGTGATTCCGGGAACTTAATAGAGACCCAGTACTTC.

This clonotype was found a few times. The J gene is TRBJ2-2, the V gene TRBV7-2; D gene ambiguous. CDR1 and CDR2 from the germline V gene are SGHTA and FQGNSA. The CDR3 spans 11 residues. Trimming left V 5 bases short and J 8 bases short, with 6 bases between. This chain's CDR3 is CASSRRGELFF. CDR3 coding DNA: TGTGCCAGCAGCCGAAGGGGGGAGCTGTTTTTT. Drawing the rest from reference TRBV7-2 and TRBJ2-2, the complete variable domain is GAGVSQSPSNKVTEKGKDVELRCDPISGHTALYWYRQSLGQGLEFLIYFQGNSAPDKSGLPSDRFSAERTGGSVSTLTIQRTQQEDSAVYLCASSRRGELFFGEGSRLTVL.

This CDR3 is CASSYGLAVPGAEQFF. The CDR3 bases are TGTGCCAGCAGTTACGGGCTAGCGGTCCCTGGGGCCGAGCAGTTCTTC. This sequence joins TRBV6-5 and TRBJ2-1; TRBD2 matches at 7 bases. The CDR3 is 16 residues long. V shed 2 bases and J 10 bases; nucleotides not matched to a gene: 14. CDR1 is MNHEY, CDR2 SVGAGI, per germline.

The genes are TRBV12-3 or TRBV12-4 and TRBJ1-1, with D tentatively TRBD1 (6 bases). V lost 4 bases, J lost 5 bases, and 8 bases lay in between. This CDR3 has 12 residues. CDR3 DNA sequence: TGTGCCAGCAGTTGGGGGGCGACTGAAGCTTTCTTT. It specifies CASSWGATEAFF.

The chain joins TRBV20-1 to TRBJ2-1, with D unclear. Trimming shortened V by 5 bases and J by 4 bases, and 6 bases separated the two germline ends. Germline loops: CDR1 DFQATT, CDR2 SNEGSKA (reference sequence). The CDR3 spans 11 residues. CDR3 in DNA: TGCAGTGCTCCGAATTACAATGAGCAGTTCTTC. It yields the protein CSAPNYNEQFF.

The rearrangement joins TRBV2 to TRBJ2-2; possible D gene TRBD2, 5 bases. CDR1 is SNHLY, CDR2 FYNNEI, per germline. The CDR3 sequence is 15 residues long. Trimming took off 6 bases at V and 3 bases at J, with 14 bases between the two ends. The CDR3 DNA reads TGTGCCAGCAGGGGTGATACTAGTTACACCGGGGAGCTGTTTTTT. Amino acid sequence: CASRGDTSYTGELFF.